The rows below give T cell receptor beta chains drawn from one sample of a study of breast tumors, draining lymph nodes, adjacent tissues. TCRdb independently ran MiXCR on the multiplex PCR reads; one entry per CDR3 protein. This sample has 80,000 to 130,000 distinct CDR3 sequences; 21% occur once, and the top ten carry less than 1.5%. Input material: axillary lymph node tissue. Receptor source: a female donor with breast cancer. Some clones in this sample may be carry-over from other donors' samples. The CDR3 runs from the conserved cysteine through the conserved F or W. The order of the fields is V gene, D gene, CDR3 length, J gene, clone size, CDR3 DNA, CDR3 protein. The D gene is left open where the match is weak. Clone size is stated in some rows and not others, as once, few, many or a class when expanded.

TRBV12-3/TRBV12-4,TRBD2,14,TRBJ2-3,many,TGTGCCAGCAGGGCCGGGAGGGGCACAGATACGCAGTATTTT,CASRAGRGTDTQYF
TRBV30,.,11,TRBJ2-7,many,TGTGCCTGGAGTTCCGGGGTCGAGCAGTACTTC,CAWSSGVEQYF
TRBV12-3/TRBV12-4,.,13,TRBJ2-5,many,TGTGCCAGCAGTTTCAGGTCTCAAGAGACCCAGTACTTC,CASSFRSQETQYF
TRBV15,.,18,TRBJ1-5,.,TGTGCCACCAGCAGAGATCTTACAAGGGAAGGTCAGCGACGGCCCCAGCATTTT,CATSRDLTREGQRRPQHF
TRBV28,TRBD2,16,TRBJ2-7,.,TGTGCCAGCAGTCCGTCCGCTAGCGGGAGGTGGCACGAGCAGTACTTC,CASSPSASGRWHEQYF
TRBV25-1,.,12,TRBJ2-7,many,TGTGCCACCGGGGACAACGCCTACGAGCAGTACTTC,CATGDNAYEQYF
TRBV6-6,.,14,TRBJ2-5,many,TGTGCCAGCAGTTACGGGGGGACACAAGAGACCCAGTACTTC,CASSYGGTQETQYF
TRBV11-2,TRBD1,14,TRBJ1-1,few,TGTGCCAGCAGCCGCACTCCGGGGACAGGGGAAGCTTTCTTT,CASSRTPGTGEAFF
TRBV7-2,.,14,TRBJ2-7,many,TGTGCCAGCAGCGCATCCGTGAGCCGCTACGAGCAGTACTTC,CASSASVSRYEQYF
TRBV10-1,.,13,TRBJ2-7,.,TGCGCCAGCAGTGAGACAGGGTTCTGCGAGCGGCACTTC,CASSETGFCERHF
TRBV7-9,.,14,TRBJ2-7,many,TGTGCCAGCAGCTTAGCGGGGGAGTCCTACGAGCAGTACTTC,CASSLAGESYEQYF
TRBV7-2,TRBD2,20,TRBJ2-1,many,TGTGCCAGCAGCCCCTTACGGGGGGGGGTTTCGGGCGGGGGTTACAATGAGCAGTTCTTC,CASSPLRGGVSGGGYNEQFF
TRBV7-2,.,15,TRBJ2-1,many,TGTGCCAGCAGCTCAGACAGAGGGTCCTACAATGAGCAGTTCTTC,CASSSDRGSYNEQFF
TRBV12-3/TRBV12-4,.,11,TRBJ1-2,many,TGTGCCAGAAGACACCTCTATGGCTACACCTTC,CARRHLYGYTF
TRBV7-9,.,16,TRBJ1-3,many,TGTGCCAGCAGCCCGGGACCGTGGGTAACTGGAAACACCATATATTTT,CASSPGPWVTGNTIYF
TRBV28,.,13,TRBJ2-3,few,TGTGCCAGCAGTCAAACTAGAACAGATACGCAGTATTTT,CASSQTRTDTQYF
TRBV18,.,15,TRBJ2-1,.,TGTGCCAGCTCACCACCGACAGGCACCTACAATGAGCAGTTCTTC,CASSPPTGTYNEQFF
TRBV7-8,.,15,TRBJ1-2,many,TGTGCCAGCAGCTTATGGGAAGGGGGTAACTATGGCTACACCTTC,CASSLWEGGNYGYTF
TRBV4-1,TRBD1,14,TRBJ2-7,many,TGCGCCAGCAGCCAGACAGGGGAATCCTACGAGCAGTACTTC,CASSQTGESYEQYF
TRBV5-1,.,14,TRBJ1-1,.,TGCGCCAGCAGCTTGGCCGGGGACAATCTAGAAGCTTTCTTT,CASSLAGDNLEAFF
TRBV6-1,TRBD1,16,TRBJ2-6,.,TGTGCCAGCAGTGGGCAGGGGGCCTCTGGGGCCAACGTCCTGACTTTC,CASSGQGASGANVLTF
TRBV7-9,.,15,TRBJ2-1,many,TGTGCCACCATTGGTCGTGGAGCGTCGTACAATGAGCAGTTCTTC,CATIGRGASYNEQFF
TRBV2,.,13,TRBJ2-5,many,TGTGCCAGCAGTAAAAGAACCCAAGAGACCCAGTACTTC,CASSKRTQETQYF
TRBV6-5,.,11,TRBJ1-2,many,TGTGCCACCCAACAGGTGCACAACACCATATTC,CATQQVHNTIF
TRBV6-6,.,15,TRBJ2-7,many,TGTGCCAGCAGTTCTCCGACTCCTAGCCCCTACGAGCAGTACTTC,CASSSPTPSPYEQYF
TRBV27,.,13,TRBJ1-5,many,TGTGCCAGCAGTTTGGGGGGCAAGCAGCCCCAGCATTTT,CASSLGGKQPQHF
TRBV19,TRBD2,14,TRBJ2-1,many,TGTGCCAGTAAGATAGCGGGCTCCTACAATGAGCAGTTCTTC,CASKIAGSYNEQFF
TRBV7-6,TRBD2,17,TRBJ2-3,many,TGTGCCAGCAGCCCAGCGGGGCGGCAGATCAGCACAGATACGCAGTATTTT,CASSPAGRQISTDTQYF
TRBV5-1,.,13,TRBJ2-7,many,TGCGCCAGCAGCCGGGACGGGACCTACGAGCAGTACTTC,CASSRDGTYEQYF
TRBV2,TRBD2,13,TRBJ2-2,.,TGTGCCTATGCGGGGGAAAACACCGGGGAGCTGTTTTTT,CAYAGENTGELFF
TRBV2,TRBD1,15,TRBJ2-2,many,TGTGCCAGCAGTCCCGGACAGGGGGCAAGCGGGGAGCTGTTTTTT,CASSPGQGASGELFF
TRBV28,TRBD1,17,TRBJ2-6,once,TGTGCCAGCAGTATCGGACAGGGGGGTTTGGGGGCCAACGTCCTGACTTTC,CASSIGQGGLGANVLTF
TRBV4-1,.,14,TRBJ1-2,many,TGCGCCAGCAGCCAAGACGTGGGGATCTATGGCTACACCTTC,CASSQDVGIYGYTF
TRBV7-3,.,14,TRBJ2-2,many,TGTGCCAGCAGCTTAACATCCGGGACAGGGGAGCTGTTTTTT,CASSLTSGTGELFF
TRBV20-1,TRBD2,14,TRBJ2-7,many,TGCAGTGCTAGGGGCGTAGGACTAGGCTACGAGCAGTACTTC,CSARGVGLGYEQYF